These 22 T cell receptor beta chains originate from one sample sequenced in a study of cytomegalovirus exposure and HLA in healthy donors (dated by TCRdb to about 2017). The method was the immunoSEQ multiplex PCR assay. TCRdb provides this immuneACCESS table in a form limited to in-frame rearrangements. Some clones are lacking; in checked studies, under half of them reflect an unresolved V gene, and why the rest are absent is not known. The sample has fewer than 150,000 clones on record, 88% of them singletons. The ten biggest clones cover about 1.7% of the sample. Sequencing was performed on PBMCs. The receptors derive from a man in his late teens or twenties in good health and CMV-seronegative.

This clone was detected only a few times. V usage is TRBV2 and J usage is TRBJ2-7, with no clear D. The CDR3 has 11 residues. Germline V lookup: CDR1 SNHLY, CDR2 FYNNEI. The V end lost 3 bases, the J end lost 3 bases, and 3 bases lay between the germline ends. The CDR3 loop reads CASSDNYEQYF. Here the CDR3 DNA reads TGTGCCAGCAGTGACAACTACGAGCAGTACTTC.

The chain combines TRBV9 with TRBJ2-1, with TRBD1 matching 10 bases. V gave up 0 bases and J gave up 6 bases; unmatched junction bases: 6. The germline V gene encodes CDR1 SGDLS and CDR2 YYNGEE. This CDR3 has 16 amino acids. The CDR3 protein is CASSVGDRGMGNEQFF. The CDR3 DNA reads TGTGCCAGCAGCGTAGGGGACAGGGGAATGGGCAATGAGCAGTTCTTC. Together with reference TRBV9 and TRBJ2-1, the CDR3 gives the full variable domain: DSGVTQTPKHLITATGQRVTLRCSPRSGDLSVYWYQQSLDQGLQFLIQYYNGEERAKGNILERFSAQQFPDLHSELNLSSLELGDSALYFCASSVGDRGMGNEQFFGPGTRLTVL.

The rearrangement uses TRBV27 and TRBJ1-1; 8 nucleotides align to TRBD1. The CDR3 has 14 residues. V dropped 2 bases and J dropped 5; count of bases not matched to a gene: 4. The germline gives CDR1 MNHEY, CDR2 SMNVEV (reference sequence). Here the CDR3 DNA reads TGTGCCAGCAGTTTAACAGGGGGACGGACTGAAGCTTTCTTT. Its protein product is CASSLTGGRTEAFF.

The chain joins TRBV5-5 to TRBJ2-7; weak D call: TRBD2 (5 bases). The CDR3 has 14 amino acids. The V gene's germline CDR1 is SGHKS and CDR2 YYEKEE (reference sequence). Trimming took 5 bases from V and 0 from J, leaving 12 bases between them. CDR3: CASRVDFFSYEQYF. The DNA for the CDR3 is TGTGCCAGCAGAGTGGACTTCTTCTCCTACGAGCAGTACTTC. The full variable domain, with the rest looked up from reference TRBV5-5 and TRBJ2-7, is DAGVTQSPTHLIKTRGQQVTLRCSPISGHKSVSWYQQVLGQGPQFIFQYYEKEERGRGNFPDRFSARQFPNYSSELNVNALLLGDSALYLCASRVDFFSYEQYFGPGTRLTVT.

V is TRBV7-9 and J is TRBJ2-7; maybe TRBD2 (5 bases). Trimming cost V 5 bases and J 4 bases, with 15 bases left between them. The CDR3 runs 14 residues. The germline V gene encodes CDR1 SEHNR and CDR2 FQNEAQ (reference sequence). The CDR3 region has the DNA TGTGCCAGCAGCCCACTAGGTGGGAATTACGAGCAGTACTTC. As protein: CASSPLGGNYEQYF. The variable domain in full, with the rest retrieved from reference TRBV7-9 and TRBJ2-7, is DTGVSQNPRHKITKRGQNVTFRCDPISEHNRLYWYRQTLGQGPEFLTYFQNEAQLEKSRLLSDRFSAERPKGSFSTLEIQRTEQGDSAMYLCASSPLGGNYEQYFGPGTRLTVT.

The chain is built from TRBV15 and TRBJ2-1, with TRBD2 matching 7 bases. CDR1 and CDR2 from the germline V gene are LNHNV and YYDKDF (reference sequence). The CDR3 extends over 16 amino acids. J lost 5 bases, V lost 2 bases, and 9 bases had no gene match. CDR3 region: CATSRSPGLTNNEQFF. As DNA, the CDR3 is TGTGCCACCAGCAGATCCCCGGGACTAACGAACAATGAGCAGTTCTTC.

The chain joins TRBV28 to TRBJ1-2; D uncertain. The CDR3 is 15 residues long. The V and J ends lost 4 bases and 0 bases respectively, with 12 bases between them. The germline V gene has CDR1 MDHEN and CDR2 SYDVKM. CDR3 nucleotides: TGTGCCAGCAGTTCCCACAGCGGAACTAACTATGGCTACACCTTC. This translates into CASSSHSGTNYGYTF.

The V and J genes are TRBV11-2 and TRBJ1-5, with 7 bases fitting TRBD1. The CDR3 is 15 amino acids. Trimming at V came to 5 bases and at J to 4 bases, leaving 8 bases not matched to a gene. CDR1 and CDR2 from the germline V gene are SGHAT and FQNNGV. The CDR3 nucleotides are TGTGCCAGCAGCATAACAGGGGCTCAAAATCAGCCCCAGCATTTT. Protein sequence: CASSITGAQNQPQHF.

In this sample, this clone turned up a few times. V gene TRBV28 combines with J gene TRBJ1-2; 8 bases line up with TRBD1. J was trimmed by 2 bases and V by 6 bases; bases with no gene match: 2. Germline CDR1 and CDR2: MDHEN and SYDVKM. The CDR3 extends over 13 amino acids. The CDR3 nucleotides read TGTGCCAGCAGACGGACAGGGAACTATGGCTACACCTTC. It specifies CASRRTGNYGYTF.

The sample holds one count of this clone. The chain carries TRBV4-2 and TRBJ1-3; D call uncertain. Germline V CDR1 and CDR2: LGHNA, YNFKEQ. V was shortened by 0 bases and J by 0 bases, with 12 bases between the two germline ends. This CDR3 spans 17 amino acids. The CDR3 region is CASSQDRFSASGNTIYF. DNA of the CDR3: TGTGCCAGCAGCCAAGACAGGTTCTCCGCCTCTGGAAACACCATATATTTT.

With regard to this clone: The identical CDR3 is also encoded by other nucleotide sequences in the sample. This chain joins TRBV4-3 and TRBJ2-1, with D perhaps matching TRBD1 (5 bases). Germline values: CDR1 LGHNA, CDR2 YSLEER. The V end was cut by 0 bases, the J end by 0 bases, with 6 bases between. CDR3 length: 15 amino acids. The chain's CDR3 is CASSQDRDSYNEQFF. CDR3 nucleotides: TGCGCCAGCAGCCAAGACAGGGACTCCTACAATGAGCAGTTCTTC.

This clone was observed a few times. The chain uses TRBV14 and TRBJ2-7; no clear D gene. The CDR3 runs to 14 residues. Germline CDR1 and CDR2: SGHDN and FVKESK. The ends were cut back, 1 base at V and 0 bases at J, with 7 bases in the middle. CDR3 nucleotides: TGTGCCAGCAGCCAAGCGGAGCACTCCTACGAGCAGTACTTC. Translation: CASSQAEHSYEQYF. Variable domain in full (rest from reference TRBV14 and TRBJ2-7): EAGVTQFPSHSVIEKGQTVTLRCDPISGHDNLYWYRRVMGKEIKFLLHFVKESKQDESGMPNNRFLAERTGGTYSTLKVQPAELEDSGVYFCASSQAEHSYEQYFGPGTRLTVT.

The V gene is TRBV11-3, the J gene TRBJ2-7, with 11 bases fitting TRBD2. The CDR3 is 17 amino acids. Per germline, CDR1 SGHNT and CDR2 YENEEA. Unmatched junction bases numbered 9, after V lost 5 bases and J lost 0 bases. CDR3 coding DNA: TGTGCCAGCAGCCCCCAGGGACTAGCGGAAACCTCCTACGAGCAGTACTTC. It specifies CASSPQGLAETSYEQYF.

The chain couples TRBV6-1 to TRBJ1-5, with TRBD1 as a possible D gene (5 bases). Between the trimmed V and J ends, which lost 6 bases and 4 bases, there was a span of 7 bases. The length of the CDR3 is 12 residues. Germline V gene lookup returns CDR1 MNHNS and CDR2 SASEGT. CDR3 residues: CASRQVNQPQHF. Written as DNA, the CDR3 is TGTGCCAGCAGACAGGTTAATCAGCCCCAGCATTTT.

The chain carries TRBV28 and TRBJ1-1; 7 nucleotides line up with TRBD1. The V gene end was trimmed by 6 bases and the J gene end by 5 bases; junction bases not matched to a gene: 6. The CDR3 totals 13 residues. Germline V gene data show CDR1 as MDHEN and CDR2 as SYDVKM. In DNA, the CDR3 is TGTGCCAGCAGGCGACAGGGCCGGACTGAAGCTTTCTTT. Protein: CASRRQGRTEAFF.

CDR3 loop: CASSQDRDYGYTF. In DNA, the CDR3 is TGTGCCAGCAGTCAGGACAGGGACTATGGCTACACCTTC. The V gene is TRBV6-6, the J gene TRBJ1-2; 8 positions agree with TRBD1. Trimming took 5 bases from V and 3 from J; bases not matched to a gene: 2. This CDR3 is 13 amino acids long. The germline V gene has CDR1 MNHNY and CDR2 SVGAGI (reference sequence).

J is TRBJ2-2 and V is TRBV4-1; maybe TRBD1 (7 bases). Germline loops: CDR1 MGHRA, CDR2 YSYEKL. The V and J ends lost 4 bases and 3 bases respectively, with 15 bases between them. The CDR3 spans 16 residues. The CDR3 DNA reads TGCGCCAGCAGCCCCAGTCGCAGGGGGGACACCGGGGAGCTGTTTTTT. This gives the protein CASSPSRRGDTGELFF.

This clone was seen a few times. The rearrangement links TRBV5-1 to TRBJ1-5; 10 bases agree with TRBD1. Germline V gives CDR1 SGHRS, CDR2 YFSETQ. The V segment lost 2 bases and the J segment 5 bases; nucleotides outside the gene matches: 1. CDR3 length: 14 amino acids. CDR3 coding DNA: TGCGCCAGCAGCTTAGGACAGGGGGATCAGCCCCAGCATTTT. Protein: CASSLGQGDQPQHF.

Only one count was recorded for this clone. The CDR3 bases are TGTGCCAGCAGACCATTAACAGGGATCACTGAAGCTTTCTTT. Translated: CASRPLTGITEAFF. The rearrangement joins TRBV28 to TRBJ1-1; the D gene is possibly TRBD1 (6 bases). CDR3 size: 14 residues. With 6 bases removed from V and 4 bases from J, the gap between germline ends came to 15 bases. The germline V gene has CDR1 MDHEN and CDR2 SYDVKM.

This clone has just one count. The CDR3 nucleotides are TGCGCCAGCAGCCAATATCTCAGGTCCTACGAGCAGTACTTC. Translation: CASSQYLRSYEQYF. The chain combines TRBV4-3 with TRBJ2-7; D unresolved. The CDR3 totals 14 residues. Trimming cost V 2 bases and J 1 base, with 9 bases left between them. Germline V gives CDR1 LGHNA, CDR2 YSLEER.

The chain is built from TRBV7-8 and TRBJ2-3, with D perhaps matching TRBD2 (6 bases). Germline CDR1 and CDR2: SGHVS and FQNEAQ. The ends were cut back, 5 bases at V and 3 bases at J, with 15 bases in the middle. The CDR3 sequence is 15 residues long. CDR3 sequence (DNA): TGTGCCAGCAGCGCTCGTGGGGGGACTACAGATACGCAGTATTTT. This translates into CASSARGGTTDTQYF.

This chain links TRBV5-1 with TRBJ2-1, with 10 bases that match TRBD2. The germline gives CDR1 SGHRS, CDR2 YFSETQ. The CDR3 totals 14 residues. V trimming: 2 bases; J trimming: 7 bases; junction bases outside the gene matches: 3. The CDR3 bases are TGCGCCAGCAGCTTCGGGACTAGCGAAAATGAGCAGTTCTTC. It codes for CASSFGTSENEQFF.